These 24 T cell receptor beta chains originate from one sample sequenced in a study of beta chain features in type 1 diabetes. Study-wide findings and caveats: Significant though moderate, a shortening of TCRB CDR3s appeared in all four CD4+ subsets of Type 1 diabetes patients.

Every bit of the isolated RNA underwent reverse transcription, so sequencing read expressed TCRB transcripts. Sequencing was performed with immunoSEQ multiplex PCR; in TCRdb, only in-frame clones are kept and a portion is missing. This sample has roughly 260,000 clones, with approximately 11% found just once. The antigens of these receptors remain unknown. The specimen was naive CD4+ T cells from blood. The receptors come from a man younger than 40 with type 1 diabetes.

The sample holds a few counts of this clone. The chain combines TRBV4-1 with TRBJ1-2; D may be TRBD1 (5 bases). In germline, CDR1 is MGHRA, CDR2 YSYEKL. V dropped 2 bases and J dropped 4 bases, with 8 bases sitting between them. CDR3 length equals 13 residues. DNA for the CDR3: TGCGCCAGCAGCCAACCGGGGGGCTATGGCTACACCTTC. Protein product: CASSQPGGYGYTF.

The chain combines TRBV6-5 with TRBJ2-7; perhaps TRBD2 as D (7 bases). Trimming pared 3 bases from V and 6 bases from J, leaving 18 bases between. Germline lookup yields CDR1 MNHEY and CDR2 SVGAGI. The CDR3 has 15 residues. CDR3 DNA sequence: TGTGCCAGCAGTTATTCGGGGGGCGCCCCTTCCGAGCAGTACTTC. Residues: CASSYSGGAPSEQYF.

This clone was counted a few times. Other DNA sequences of this sample code for an identical CDR3. The rearrangement uses TRBV6-5 and TRBJ1-1; no firm D call. The CDR3 totals 13 residues. Trimming cost V 4 bases and J 0 bases, with 6 bases left between them. Germline CDR1 and CDR2: MNHEY and SVGAGI. DNA of the CDR3: TGTGCCAGCAGTTCAACAGTGAACACTGAAGCTTTCTTT. Residues: CASSSTVNTEAFF.

V gene TRBV29-1 combines with J gene TRBJ1-1; TRBD1 agrees at 7 bases. Germline-derived CDR1 and CDR2 are SQVTM and ANQGSEA. V dropped 6 bases and J dropped 7; count of bases not matched to a gene: 8. The CDR3 length is 12 residues. This CDR3 is CSVPSRGYEAFF. DNA of the CDR3: TGCAGCGTCCCCAGCAGGGGGTATGAAGCTTTCTTT. The complete variable domain, with remaining parts taken from reference TRBV29-1 and TRBJ1-1, reads SAVISQKPSRDICQRGTSLTIQCQVDSQVTMMFWYRQQPGQSLTLIATANQGSEATYESGFVIDKFPISRPNLTFSTLTVSNMSPEDSSIYLCSVPSRGYEAFFGQGTRLTVV.

This clone showed up just a few times. The rearrangement links TRBV5-1 to TRBJ2-2, with a weak D call TRBD1 (5 bases). This CDR3 has 14 residues. Per germline, CDR1 SGHRS and CDR2 YFSETQ. Trimming cost V 4 bases and J 1 base, with 8 bases left between them. This chain's CDR3 is CASSNGQNTGELFF. CDR3 nucleotide sequence: TGCGCCAGCAGCAATGGACAGAACACCGGGGAGCTGTTTTTT.

The rearrangement links TRBV5-4 to TRBJ1-4; D unresolved. Looked up from germline, CDR1 is SGHNT and CDR2 is YYREEE (reference sequence). V was shortened by 0 bases and J by 2 bases, with 5 bases between the two germline ends. This CDR3 region has 14 residues. The CDR3 DNA reads as TGTGCCAGCAGCTTGGGGAGGACTAATGAAAAACTGTTTTTT. It yields the protein CASSLGRTNEKLFF.

This clone was counted between two and nine times. J is TRBJ1-5 and V is TRBV6-6; no clear D. The CDR3 spans 16 residues. Trimming took 4 bases from V and 1 from J, leaving 14 bases between them. CDR1 is MNHNY, CDR2 SVGAGI, per germline (reference sequence). The CDR3 coding sequence is TGTGCCAGCAGTTTAGGCGGGCCGGGGAGCAATCAGCCCCAGCATTTT. This codes for CASSLGGPGSNQPQHF.

J is TRBJ1-6 and V is TRBV29-1, with D possibly being TRBD1 (5 bases). Germline CDR1 and CDR2: SQVTM and ANQGSEA. V was shortened by 4 bases and J by 9 bases, with 28 bases between the two germline ends. The CDR3 covers 18 residues. CDR3 sequence: CSVVLSTEYSGLGSPLHF. CDR3 nucleotide sequence: TGCAGCGTTGTATTATCGACGGAGTATTCAGGGTTAGGTTCACCCCTCCACTTT.

V gene TRBV4-3 combines with J gene TRBJ1-3; perhaps TRBD1 as D (5 bases). The CDR3 spans 16 residues. Between the trimmed V and J ends, which lost 0 bases and 1 base, there was a span of 10 bases. CDR1 and CDR2 (germline): LGHNA, YSLEER. CDR3 DNA sequence: TGCGCCAGCAGCCAAGATGAAAGACAGTCTGGAAACACCATATATTTT. It yields the protein CASSQDERQSGNTIYF.

This clone came up once. This chain joins TRBV11-2 and TRBJ1-1; a weak D match, TRBD1 (5 bases). Trimming took off 0 bases at V and 6 bases at J, with 8 bases between the two ends. The CDR3 consists of 13 residues. CDR1 is SGHAT and CDR2 is FQNNGV in the germline V gene. CDR3 sequence reads: CASSLDQGAEAFF. The CDR3 nucleotides are TGTGCCAGCAGCTTAGATCAGGGCGCTGAAGCTTTCTTT. Together with reference TRBV11-2 and TRBJ1-1, the CDR3 gives the full variable domain: EAGVAQSPRYKIIEKRQSVAFWCNPISGHATLYWYQQILGQGPKLLIQFQNNGVVDDSQLPKDRFSAERLKGVDSTLKIQPAKLEDSAVYLCASSLDQGAEAFFGQGTRLTVV.

The rearrangement links TRBV2 to TRBJ2-7, with 8 bases identical to TRBD1. V gave up 7 bases and J gave up 4 bases; unmatched junction bases: 9. This CDR3 has 14 residues. Germline values: CDR1 SNHLY, CDR2 FYNNEI. Written as DNA, the CDR3 is TGTGCCAGCAACCAGGACAGGGTTTGGTACGAGCAGTACTTC. As protein: CASNQDRVWYEQYF.

This clone was detected only a few times. The chain combines TRBV7-2 with TRBJ1-3; D unclear. V lost 7 bases and J 0 bases, leaving 4 bases between the germline ends. The CDR3 spans 12 residues. CDR1 is SGHTA, CDR2 FQGNSA, per germline. CDR3 loop: CASTLSGNTIYF. CDR3 nucleotides: TGTGCCAGCACCCTCTCTGGAAACACCATATATTTT.

The chain links TRBV30 to TRBJ1-6, with D possibly TRBD1 on 5 matching bases. With 3 bases removed from V and 9 bases from J, the gap between germline ends came to 6 bases. The length of the CDR3 is 11 residues. The V gene's germline CDR1 is GTSNPN and CDR2 SVGIG (reference sequence). The CDR3 loop is CAWRQVSPLHF. The CDR3 DNA reads TGTGCCTGGAGACAGGTTTCACCCCTCCACTTT. The full variable domain, completed using reference TRBV30 and TRBJ1-6, is SQTIHQWPATLVQPVGSPLSLECTVEGTSNPNLYWYRQAAGRGLQLLFYSVGIGQISSEVPQNLSASRPQDRQFILSSKKLLLSDSGFYLCAWRQVSPLHFGNGTRLTVT.

This clone was counted between two and nine times. The chain carries TRBV7-9 and TRBJ2-5; D gene uncertain. V shed 8 bases and J shed 1 base, with 11 bases lying between them. Germline-derived CDR1 and CDR2 are SEHNR and FQNEAQ (reference sequence). This CDR3 is 13 amino acids long. CDR3 protein: CASELRPQETQYF. The CDR3 coding sequence is TGTGCCAGCGAGCTGAGGCCCCAAGAGACCCAGTACTTC.

This clone has more than one count but fewer than ten. The rearrangement uses TRBV11-1 and TRBJ2-1, with TRBD2 matching 9 bases. The CDR3 contains 15 residues. Unmatched junction bases numbered 2, after V lost 5 bases and J lost 0 bases. In germline, CDR1 is SGHAT, CDR2 FQDESV (reference sequence). The CDR3 nucleotides are TGTGCCAGCAGCGTACTAGCGGGCTCCTACAATGAGCAGTTCTTC. This codes for CASSVLAGSYNEQFF.

The rearrangement joins TRBV15 to TRBJ2-2; possibly TRBD2 for D (6 bases). The CDR3 length is 13 residues. V dropped 5 bases and J dropped 7 bases, with 11 bases sitting between them. Germline V gene data show CDR1 as LNHNV and CDR2 as YYDKDF (reference sequence). The CDR3 region is CATSAAGSGELFF. CDR3 coding DNA: TGTGCCACCAGCGCGGCGGGGAGCGGGGAGCTGTTTTTT.

The J gene is TRBJ1-3, the V gene TRBV30, with D possibly matching TRBD1 (5 bases). Trimming cost V 2 bases and J 3 bases, with 14 bases left between them. This CDR3 is built from 15 residues. Germline CDR1 and CDR2: GTSNPN and SVGIG (reference sequence). CDR3 nucleotide sequence: TGTGCCTGGAGTTGGGTTCAGGGTATTGGAAACACCATATATTTT. Translating gives CAWSWVQGIGNTIYF.

The chain employs TRBV5-1 and TRBJ2-1; the match to TRBD1 covers 7 bases. Trimming at V came to 3 bases and at J to 6 bases, leaving 15 bases not matched to a gene. The CDR3 runs to 17 residues. Per the germline V gene, CDR1 is SGHRS and CDR2 is YFSETQ. This CDR3 reads CASSSSVGSSGGNEQFF. CDR3 sequence (DNA): TGCGCCAGCAGCTCCTCGGTGGGCTCCTCAGGGGGCAATGAGCAGTTCTTC.

This clone has more than one count but fewer than ten. CDR3 residues: CSAGGVSTGELFF. The CDR3 nucleotides read TGCAGCGCCGGGGGAGTTAGCACCGGGGAGCTGTTTTTT. The genes are TRBV29-1 and TRBJ2-2, with D possibly matching TRBD2 (6 bases). This CDR3 has 13 residues. Trimming removed 7 bases at V and 4 bases at J, with 13 bases between. Germline V gene data show CDR1 as SQVTM and CDR2 as ANQGSEA.

The gene calls are TRBV30 and TRBJ1-2; 7 bases are shared with TRBD1. This CDR3 contains 15 residues. V dropped 4 bases and J dropped 2; count of bases not matched to a gene: 10. Germline V gene lookup returns CDR1 GTSNPN and CDR2 SVGIG (reference sequence). CDR3 in DNA: TGTGCCTGGACTCCGGGACAGACGATCAACTATGGCTACACCTTC. Translated, it gives CAWTPGQTINYGYTF.

This clone was seen a handful of times. The V and J genes are TRBV9 and TRBJ2-1, with 10 nucleotides matching TRBD2. The length of the CDR3 is 15 residues. The J segment lost 8 bases and the V segment lost 0 bases, leaving 5 bases of the junction unmatched. The germline V gene encodes CDR1 SGDLS and CDR2 YYNGEE. The CDR3, as DNA: TGTGCCAGCAGCGTAGGGAGCGGGGGGGGCTATGAGCAGTTCTTC. It yields the protein CASSVGSGGGYEQFF.

This clone occurred a few times. The genes are TRBV29-1 and TRBJ2-7, with 9 bases fitting TRBD2. There are 12 residues in the CDR3. The germline CDR1 and CDR2 sequences are SQVTM and ANQGSEA. Losses at the gene ends were 7 bases for V and 4 bases for J; bases not matched to a gene: 5. The CDR3 reads CSASTSGYEQYF. CDR3 sequence (DNA): TGCAGCGCATCGACTAGCGGTTACGAGCAGTACTTC.

This chain connects TRBV5-4 to TRBJ2-1; 12 nucleotides match TRBD2. CDR3 length: 16 residues. Trimming cost V 4 bases and J 5 bases; bases outside gene matches: 7. Germline V gene lookup returns CDR1 SGHNT and CDR2 YYREEE (reference sequence). CDR3 nucleotide sequence: TGTGCCAGCAGCCCCGAGCTAGCGGGGGGGAACAATGAGCAGTTCTTC. It yields the protein CASSPELAGGNNEQFF.

This clone was counted a few times. This rearrangement joins TRBV4-2 to TRBJ2-7; 7 bases match TRBD1. Looked up from germline, CDR1 is LGHNA and CDR2 is YNFKEQ. With 4 bases clipped from V and 2 bases from J, the junction kept 8 bases outside the gene matches. The CDR3 totals 15 residues. The CDR3 nucleotides read TGTGCCAGCAGCCCCGGGACAGCCGTGACCTACGAGCAGTACTTC. It yields the protein CASSPGTAVTYEQYF.